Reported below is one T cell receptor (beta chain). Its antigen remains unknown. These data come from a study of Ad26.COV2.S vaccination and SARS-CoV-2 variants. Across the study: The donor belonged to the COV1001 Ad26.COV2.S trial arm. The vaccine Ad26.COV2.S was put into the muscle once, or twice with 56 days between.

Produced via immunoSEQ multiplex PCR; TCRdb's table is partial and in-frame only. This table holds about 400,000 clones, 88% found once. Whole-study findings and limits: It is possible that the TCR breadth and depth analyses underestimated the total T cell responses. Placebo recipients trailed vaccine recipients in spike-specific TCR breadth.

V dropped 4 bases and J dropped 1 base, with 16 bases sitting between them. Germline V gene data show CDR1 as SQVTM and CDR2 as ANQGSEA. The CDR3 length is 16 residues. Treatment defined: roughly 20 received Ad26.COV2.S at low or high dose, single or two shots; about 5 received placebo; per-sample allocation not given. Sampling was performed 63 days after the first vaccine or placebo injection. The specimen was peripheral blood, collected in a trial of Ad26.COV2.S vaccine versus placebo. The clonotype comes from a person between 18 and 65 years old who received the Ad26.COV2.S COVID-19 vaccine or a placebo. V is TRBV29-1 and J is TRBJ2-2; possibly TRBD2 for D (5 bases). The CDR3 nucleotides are TGCAGCGTTGTCGGAGTGACGGGGATGAACACCGGGGAGCTGTTTTTT. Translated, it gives CSVVGVTGMNTGELFF.